The present T cell receptor beta chain was sequenced within a study of T cells after yellow fever vaccination. CDR1 and CDR2 (germline): DFQATT, SNEGSKA (reference sequence). This CDR3 is built from 12 residues. J gave up 8 bases and V 6 bases, and 9 bases lay outside the gene matches. This clonotype came up a few times. Its antigen is undetermined. Overall study results and limits: After the booster, about 95% of CD4 and about nine tenths of CD8 primary-response clones were re-detected. Repertoires obtained by FACS sorting could include abundant clonotypes that entered as contaminants from the bulk population.

TCRdb re-called the 5' RACE reads through MiXCR, storing one row per CDR3 protein. The data show 300,000 to 400,000 distinct CDR3 sequences, around 10% seen once. The chain employs TRBV20-1 and TRBJ1-1, with 7 positions matching TRBD1. The source material was CD4+ T cells sorted from PBMCs, sampled 45 days after the yellow fever booster vaccination. This clonotype originated in a man between 18 and 29 years old who received the YFV17D yellow fever vaccine. The CDR3 here is CSAENRGGEAFF. CDR3 in DNA: TGCAGTGCGGAGAACAGGGGAGGCGAAGCTTTCTTT.